This T cell receptor beta chain was recovered during a study of T cell repertoires in cytomegalovirus infection. Overall study: From public TCR beta signatures came an indication of both CMV infection and matching HLA type. Regarding the study as a whole: CMV-specific TCR beta clonotypes restricted by HLA-C dominated the ex vivo response.

The CDR3 contains 15 residues. Germline CDR1 is SGHTA and CDR2 is FQGNSA. J gave up 2 bases and V 1 base, and 3 bases lay outside the gene matches. This clonotype came up many times. The target antigen is unknown. TCRdb redid the calling of the reads with MiXCR, one entry per CDR3 protein. The sample yields approximately 65,000 distinct CDR3 sequences, around 20% seen once. The sequence was obtained from a human donor in good health (CMV status not recorded). Some clones in this sample may be carry-over from other donors' samples. The chain has TRBV7-2 and TRBJ2-5, with 8 positions matching TRBD2. The sequencing here drew on CD8+ T cells from cultured PBMCs, taken from culture after CMV antigen stimulation. CDR3 amino acids: CASSLGGGPQETQYF. The CDR3 coding sequence is TGTGCCAGCAGCTTAGGCGGGGGGCCTCAAGAGACCCAGTACTTC.